Following are 28 T cell receptor beta chains from one sample sequenced in a study of blood T cells in healthy people across ages. Through a sample-barcoded 5' primer and a J-beta primer mix, a second PCR was run for about 6 to 11 cycles. TCRdb used MiXCR to reprocess the 5' RACE reads, holding one entry per CDR3 protein. This table has about 930,000 distinct CDR3 sequences, about 27% appearing once. These data were also filed under a second study, of T cells of mothers and their children.

The sequencing input was blood. These receptors were taken from a woman aged 35 to 49 in good health.

This clonotype was recorded many times. The rearrangement links TRBV12-3 or TRBV12-4 to TRBJ1-6; 8 bases are shared with TRBD1. The length of the CDR3 is 15 residues. The V gene end was trimmed by 4 bases and the J gene end by 10 bases; junction bases not matched to a gene: 9. The CDR3 loop is CASSSRQGWGSPLHF. CDR3 nucleotides: TGTGCCAGCAGTTCCAGACAGGGGTGGGGATCACCCCTCCACTTT.

As concerns this clonotype: Possible read error: a much larger clone is one base away. This chain uses TRBV5-5 with TRBJ2-1; D gene unclear. Germline V gene lookup returns CDR1 SGHKS and CDR2 YYEKEE (reference sequence). The CDR3 runs to 16 residues. Deletions cut 2 bases from V and 9 bases from J, with 21 bases between. CDR3 in amino acids: CASSLSGRATQTEQFF. In DNA form, the CDR3 reads TGTGCCAGCAGCTTATCCGGGCGAGCAACCCAAACTGAGCAGTTCTTC.

The chain links TRBV7-9 to TRBJ2-1; possibly TRBD2 for D (7 bases). The CDR3 is 14 amino acids. The germline gives CDR1 SEHNR, CDR2 FQNEAQ (reference sequence). V lost 3 bases, J lost 6 bases, and 12 bases lay in between. The CDR3 region is CASSFSGGFNEQFF. The CDR3 region has the DNA TGTGCCAGCAGCTTTTCGGGGGGCTTCAATGAGCAGTTCTTC. The full variable domain, rest sourced from reference TRBV7-9 and TRBJ2-1, is DTGVSQNPRHKITKRGQNVTFRCDPISEHNRLYWYRQTLGQGPEFLTYFQNEAQLEKSRLLSDRFSAERPKGSFSTLEIQRTEQGDSAMYLCASSFSGGFNEQFFGPGTRLTVL.

The chain is built from TRBV29-1 and TRBJ1-5, with 7 bases fitting TRBD1. V shed 4 bases and J 6 bases; nucleotides not matched to a gene: 12. In germline, CDR1 is SQVTM, CDR2 ANQGSEA. The CDR3 is 15 amino acids. The CDR3, as DNA: TGCAGCGTTGGATCTTCAGGGACAGATCGTCAGCCCCAGCATTTT. Amino acid sequence: CSVGSSGTDRQPQHF.

This rearrangement joins TRBV5-6 to TRBJ1-2; D perhaps matches TRBD1 (6 bases). V was clipped by 3 bases and J by 2 bases, with 14 bases between them. The CDR3 totals 15 residues. Per the germline V gene, CDR1 is SGHDT and CDR2 is YYEEEE. The CDR3 sequence is CASSSWSGQNYGYTF. For the CDR3, the DNA is TGTGCCAGCAGCTCGTGGTCCGGACAGAACTATGGCTACACCTTC.

As to this clonotype: This likely traces to a read error, being one base from a far larger clone. This chain uses TRBV18 with TRBJ1-2; D possibly corresponds to TRBD1 (6 bases). CDR1 is KGHSH and CDR2 is LQKENI in the germline V gene. V was shortened by 2 bases and J by 3 bases, with 7 bases between the two germline ends. The CDR3 covers 13 residues. CDR3 protein: CASSPGTYYGYTF. In DNA form, the CDR3 reads TGTGCCAGCTCACCAGGGACATACTATGGCTACACCTTC. Full variable domain (rest looked up from reference TRBV18 and TRBJ1-2): NAGVMQNPRHLVRRRGQEARLRCSPMKGHSHVYWYRQLPEEGLKFMVYLQKENIIDESGMPKERFSAEFPKEGPSILRIQQVVRGDSAAYFCASSPGTYYGYTFGSGTRLTVV.

The chain couples TRBV29-1 to TRBJ2-2, with unresolved D. The V end lost 3 bases, the J end lost 4 bases, and 6 bases lay between the germline ends. The length of the CDR3 is 12 residues. Per the germline V gene, CDR1 is SQVTM and CDR2 is ANQGSEA. CDR3 sequence: CSVEYTTGELFF. The CDR3 coding sequence is TGCAGCGTTGAGTACACCACCGGGGAGCTGTTTTTT.

This chain uses TRBV7-9 with TRBJ2-5, with D perhaps matching TRBD2 (6 bases). V was cut by 2 bases and J by 2 bases, with 18 bases left in between. The CDR3 runs to 17 residues. Germline assignment: CDR1 SEHNR and CDR2 FQNEAQ (reference sequence). CDR3 DNA: TGTGCCAGCAGCTTACCCAAGCAAGGCGGGGAACAAGAGACCCAGTACTTC. As protein: CASSLPKQGGEQETQYF.

Ten or more counts support this clonotype. The chain employs TRBV20-1 and TRBJ2-7, with 8 bases lining up with TRBD1. Germline V gene lookup returns CDR1 DFQATT and CDR2 SNEGSKA (reference sequence). The trim removed 3 bases at V and 3 bases at J, leaving 10 bases unmatched. The CDR3 loop spans 15 amino acids. The CDR3 nucleotides read TGCAGTGCTAGGATACCGGGACAGGAGCACTACGAGCAGTACTTC. Residues: CSARIPGQEHYEQYF.

The chain has TRBV9 and TRBJ2-5; 9 bases match TRBD2. Germline trimming cut 0 bases from V and 11 bases from J; bases unmatched to any gene: 20. Germline CDR1 SGDLS, CDR2 YYNGEE. This CDR3 is built from 18 residues. CDR3 coding DNA: TGTGCCAGCAGCGTAGGGCCAGCGGGGGGCCGTTCCTACAATGAGCAGTACTTC. As protein: CASSVGPAGGRSYNEQYF.

A few counts support this clonotype. A junction boundary mismatches the germline segment, possibly from a read error. This chain joins TRBV6-1 and TRBJ2-1; 13 bases agree with TRBD2. Germline V gene data show CDR1 as MNHNS and CDR2 as SASEGT. The CDR3 extends over 15 amino acids. CDR3: CANSSGTSGVNEQFF. The CDR3 DNA is TGTGCCAACAGTTCCGGGACTAGCGGGGTCAATGAGCAGTTCTTC.

This clonotype appeared many times. The chain carries TRBV3-1 and TRBJ1-1; no clear D gene. CDR1 is LGHDT, CDR2 YNNKEL, per germline (reference sequence). This CDR3 region has 14 residues. Trimming cost V 1 base and J 6 bases, with 12 bases left between them. CDR3 DNA sequence: TGTGCCAGCAGCCAAGTTTCTTTGCAGGCTGAAGCTTTCTTT. It is translated as CASSQVSLQAEAFF.

This clonotype was detected a few times. The rearrangement links TRBV7-2 to TRBJ1-4; D is uncertain. Trimming cost V 5 bases and J 5 bases, with 12 bases left between them. Germline loops: CDR1 SGHTA, CDR2 FQGNSA. This CDR3 is 14 amino acids long. The CDR3 DNA sequence: TGTGCCAGCAGCCCCGGGCCTAGGAATGAAAAACTGTTTTTT. Its translation is CASSPGPRNEKLFF.

Many counts were recorded for this clonotype. The chain joins TRBV2 to TRBJ2-3; unclear D gene. The CDR3 covers 14 residues. The V gene lost 4 bases and the J gene lost 2 bases, with 10 bases spanning the gap. Germline V gene sequence: CDR1 SNHLY, CDR2 FYNNEI. CDR3 protein: CASSVGQTTDTQYF. The CDR3, as DNA: TGTGCCAGCAGTGTCGGGCAGACCACAGATACGCAGTATTTT.

As for this clonotype: The conserved final phenylalanine or tryptophan is absent from the CDR3, which likely points to a read error. The chain joins TRBV15 to TRBJ2-1, with unresolved D. The germline V gene encodes CDR1 LNHNV and CDR2 YYDKDF (reference sequence). The V end was cut by 0 bases, the J end by 6 bases, with 3 bases between. The CDR3 runs to 12 residues. The CDR3 here is CATSREVNEQFL. CDR3 nucleotide sequence: TGTGCCACCAGCAGAGAGGTCAATGAGCAGTTCTTA.

In its sample, this clonotype was seen many times. The genes are TRBV28 and TRBJ2-1, with 12 nucleotides matching TRBD2. CDR1 and CDR2 (germline): MDHEN, SYDVKM. The V gene end was trimmed by 4 bases and the J gene end by 8 bases; junction bases not matched to a gene: 6. The CDR3 totals 15 residues. The CDR3 region has the DNA TGTGCCAGCAGTTACCCTAGCGGGGGGGCCTATGAGCAGTTCTTC. Translation: CASSYPSGGAYEQFF.

This clonotype was counted at least ten times. CDR3 in DNA: TGTGCCAGCAGCCCCGGAGTGGGCGGGAGCTACGAGCAGTACTTC. Translated: CASSPGVGGSYEQYF. The J gene is TRBJ2-7, the V gene TRBV7-2; 7 nucleotides line up with TRBD2. The junction had 10 bases not matched to a gene; V was cut back by 5 bases and J by 3 bases. The CDR3 covers 15 residues. Germline V gene sequence: CDR1 SGHTA, CDR2 FQGNSA.

This clonotype has more than one count but fewer than ten. V usage is TRBV4-3 and J usage is TRBJ2-3, with TRBD2 matching over 11 bases. V was pared by 0 bases and J by 2 bases, with 13 bases of the junction left unmatched. The CDR3 is 20 amino acids. The V gene's germline CDR1 is LGHNA and CDR2 YSLEER. CDR3 sequence (DNA): TGCGCCAGCAGCCAAGATCCACCGGGCCGACTAGCGGGGTTCACAGATACGCAGTATTTT. It encodes CASSQDPPGRLAGFTDTQYF.

This chain uses TRBV15 with TRBJ1-2; D gene ambiguous. This CDR3 spans 15 amino acids. The ends were cut back, 0 bases at V and 4 bases at J, with 12 bases in the middle. Germline CDR1 and CDR2: LNHNV and YYDKDF (reference sequence). CDR3 amino acids: CATSRDQQVVYGYTF. The CDR3 DNA sequence: TGTGCCACCAGCAGAGATCAGCAGGTTGTCTATGGCTACACCTTC.

The chain links TRBV2 to TRBJ2-4; 7 bases map to TRBD2. The trim removed 7 bases at V and 13 bases at J, leaving 19 bases unmatched. From germline, CDR1 is SNHLY and CDR2 FYNNEI. This CDR3 has 15 residues. CDR3 DNA: TGTGCCAGCATGAGGGAGGGCGCTGTTGGGAATGAGCAGTACTTC. Translation: CASMREGAVGNEQYF.

Of note for this clonotype: A much larger clone lies a single base off, so this may be a read error. The chain couples TRBV7-9 to TRBJ2-5; TRBD1 aligns across 11 bases. The J segment lost 6 bases and the V segment lost 5 bases, leaving 5 bases of the junction unmatched. The length of the CDR3 is 14 residues. Germline V gene sequence: CDR1 SEHNR, CDR2 FQNEAQ (reference sequence). The CDR3 region is CASSRTGGSKTQYF. CDR3 in DNA: TGTGCCAGCAGCAGGACAGGGGGCTCAAAGACCCAGTACTTC.

A word on this clonotype: An end of the junction differs from the germline gene, which may be a read error. The chain couples TRBV27 to TRBJ2-3; 10 positions agree with TRBD1. Germline V gene data show CDR1 as MNHEY and CDR2 as SMNVEV (reference sequence). This CDR3 spans 15 amino acids. The CDR3 DNA is TGTGCCACCAGTCCGGGACAGGGGTCGGCAGATACGCAGTATTTT. Translated, it gives CATSPGQGSADTQYF.

This chain links TRBV20-1 with TRBJ2-1; no clear D gene. CDR3 size: 13 residues. The germline V gene encodes CDR1 DFQATT and CDR2 SNEGSKA (reference sequence). The germline V and J ends were trimmed by 0 bases and 9 bases, with 12 bases remaining between them. This chain's CDR3 is CSARDRSRGEQFF. The CDR3 DNA reads as TGCAGTGCTAGAGATCGGAGTCGTGGTGAGCAGTTCTTC.

This chain links TRBV5-1 with TRBJ1-2; 8 bases match TRBD1. This CDR3 contains 15 residues. V lost 3 bases, J lost 3 bases, and 7 bases stayed unmatched. CDR1 is SGHRS and CDR2 is YFSETQ in the germline V gene. The CDR3 loop is CASSYILDRDYGYTF. The CDR3 bases are TGCGCCAGCAGCTACATACTGGACAGGGACTATGGCTACACCTTC.

In the case of this clonotype: The junction shows a germline mismatch at one end, possibly a read error. The rearrangement uses TRBV9 and TRBJ1-3; unclear D gene. CDR1 SGDLS and CDR2 YYNGEE come from the germline V gene. The CDR3 covers 16 residues. The CDR3, as DNA: TGCGCCAGCAGCGTAGGTGGCTCTTCCTCTGGAAACACCATATATTTT. This gives the protein CASSVGGSSSGNTIYF.

In this sample, this clonotype turned up a few times. The V gene is TRBV27, the J gene TRBJ2-3; no firm D call. Trimming left V 2 bases short and J 1 base short, with 7 bases between. The CDR3 loop spans 14 amino acids. CDR1 and CDR2 (germline): MNHEY, SMNVEV (reference sequence). In DNA, the CDR3 is TGTGCCAGCAGTTTACAGGTTCGCACAGATACGCAGTATTTT. Translating gives CASSLQVRTDTQYF.

The chain recombines TRBV28 with TRBJ1-2; no reliable D call. The germline V gene has CDR1 MDHEN and CDR2 SYDVKM. This CDR3 contains 15 residues. V was cut by 6 bases and J by 8 bases, with 22 bases left in between. The chain's CDR3 is CASSRFRTSDFGYTF. DNA for the CDR3: TGTGCCAGCAGCCGATTCCGCACCAGTGATTTCGGCTACACCTTC.

This clonotype has only a few counts. The chain carries TRBV12-3 or TRBV12-4 and TRBJ2-1; no firm D call. Trimming stripped 1 base from V and 3 bases from J, with 10 bases between. The CDR3 contains 15 residues. Here the CDR3 reads CASSLGRANYNEQFF. The CDR3 DNA follows: TGTGCCAGCAGTTTAGGACGGGCGAACTACAATGAGCAGTTCTTC.